The 19 T cell receptor beta chains in this list originate from one sample, sequenced in a study of shared clonotypes between healthy human individuals. Generated by immunoSEQ multiplex PCR, the TCRdb table keeps only in-frame clones and is missing some. The top ten hold around 12% of the sample, which has about 480,000 clones, about 79% seen once. The sample consisted of PBMCs. The source is a woman between 40 and 55 years old in good health. Some clones in this sample may be carry-over from other donors' samples.

This clone was seen more than once but under ten times. The chain recombines TRBV2 with TRBJ2-5; the D gene is possibly TRBD1 (5 bases). The V gene's germline CDR1 is SNHLY and CDR2 FYNNEI. V was trimmed by 4 bases and J by 2 bases, leaving 11 bases between them. The CDR3 runs 14 residues. DNA of the CDR3: TGTGCCAGCAGTGTCGTCTCAGGGCAAGAGACCCAGTACTTC. Amino acids: CASSVVSGQETQYF.

The rearrangement uses TRBV5-6 and TRBJ2-1, with 9 bases fitting TRBD2. CDR1 and CDR2 (germline): SGHDT, YYEEEE. This CDR3 has 17 residues. The V segment lost 1 base and the J segment 4 bases; nucleotides outside the gene matches: 9. The CDR3 DNA sequence: TGTGCCAGCAGCTTGAAGGACTGGACTAGCGTATACAATGAGCAGTTCTTC. Protein: CASSLKDWTSVYNEQFF.

This clone was detected only once. The J gene is TRBJ2-1, the V gene TRBV5-6, with 13 bases lining up with TRBD2. CDR3 length: 15 residues. V lost 2 bases and J lost 5; bases outside the gene matches: 1. Per germline, CDR1 SGHDT and CDR2 YYEEEE. The CDR3 nucleotides read TGTGCCAGCAGCTTCGGACTAGCGGGGGACAATGAGCAGTTCTTC. Its translation is CASSFGLAGDNEQFF.

Here the CDR3 reads CASSSTQGFGDTEAFF. In nucleotides, the CDR3 is TGCGCCAGCAGCTCGACACAGGGGTTTGGGGATACTGAAGCTTTCTTT. The rearrangement links TRBV5-1 to TRBJ1-1, with TRBD1 matching over 7 bases. V shed 3 bases, J shed 5 bases, and the junction held 13 bases outside the gene matches. The CDR3 length is 16 residues. Germline V gene lookup returns CDR1 SGHRS and CDR2 YFSETQ.

The chain links TRBV4-3 to TRBJ2-2; 9 nucleotides align to TRBD2. The germline CDR1 and CDR2 sequences are LGHNA and YSLEER. V was pared by 4 bases and J by 4 bases, with 4 bases of the junction left unmatched. The CDR3 totals 15 residues. CDR3 sequence reads: CASSPRGGGTGELFF. The CDR3 region has the DNA TGCGCCAGCAGCCCACGCGGGGGGGGCACCGGGGAGCTGTTTTTT.

This clone was seen once. This chain joins TRBV5-1 and TRBJ2-1, with 13 positions matching TRBD2. J gave up 7 bases and V 3 bases, and 10 bases lay outside the gene matches. Germline CDR1 and CDR2: SGHRS and YFSETQ. The CDR3 loop spans 17 amino acids. The CDR3 DNA follows: TGCGCCAGCAGCTCGACCGTACTAGCGGGAGGGTCTAATGAGCAGTTCTTC. It is translated as CASSSTVLAGGSNEQFF.

This chain uses TRBV7-2 with TRBJ2-7; 8 bases agree with TRBD2. CDR1 and CDR2 (germline): SGHTA, FQGNSA. There are 16 residues in the CDR3. V lost 5 bases to trimming and J lost 2 bases; unmatched junction nucleotides: 11. The CDR3 loop is CASSPYSGTSTYEQYF. As DNA, the CDR3 is TGTGCCAGCAGCCCATATAGCGGGACCTCTACCTACGAGCAGTACTTC. Filled out from reference TRBV7-2 and TRBJ2-7, the complete variable domain reads GAGVSQSPSNKVTEKGKDVELRCDPISGHTALYWYRQSLGQGLEFLIYFQGNSAPDKSGLPSDRFSAERTGGSVSTLTIQRTQQEDSAVYLCASSPYSGTSTYEQYFGPGTRLTVT.

The chain uses TRBV6-1 and TRBJ2-1; 9 bases align to TRBD2. Germline loops: CDR1 MNHNS, CDR2 SASEGT. The CDR3 covers 14 residues. J was trimmed by 8 bases and V by 4 bases; bases with no gene match: 6. The CDR3 DNA follows: TGTGCCAGCAGTGTAGCGGGAGCCGGATATGAGCAGTTCTTC. Protein: CASSVAGAGYEQFF.

The chain recombines TRBV5-1 with TRBJ1-1; D call uncertain. CDR3 size: 13 residues. Germline V gives CDR1 SGHRS, CDR2 YFSETQ. Trimming took off 8 bases at V and 1 base at J, with 12 bases between the two ends. The CDR3: CASRPTENTEAFF. CDR3 nucleotide sequence: TGCGCCAGTAGACCGACTGAGAACACTGAAGCTTTCTTT. Based on the CDR3 plus reference TRBV5-1 and TRBJ1-1, the full variable domain is KAGVTQTPRYLIKTRGQQVTLSCSPISGHRSVSWYQQTPGQGLQFLFEYFSETQRNKGNFPGRFSGRQFSNSRSEMNVSTLELGDSALYLCASRPTENTEAFFGQGTRLTVV.

This chain connects TRBV18 to TRBJ2-1, with 9 bases aligning to TRBD1. After removal of 3 bases from V and 7 bases from J, the junction contained 10 bases not matched to a gene. There are 16 residues in the CDR3. CDR1 KGHSH and CDR2 LQKENI come from the germline V gene. CDR3 nucleotides: TGTGCCAGCTCACCTTTATTACAGGGGGCGGGAAATGAGCAGTTCTTC. Protein product: CASSPLLQGAGNEQFF.

The chain recombines TRBV6-4 with TRBJ1-5; D is undetermined. The germline gives CDR1 MRHNA, CDR2 SNTAGT. The V gene lost 6 bases and the J gene lost 3 bases, with 12 bases spanning the gap. The length of the CDR3 is 14 residues. Here the CDR3 DNA reads TGTGCCAGCAGCGCCCGGTTTGACAATCAGCCCCAGCATTTT. This sequence encodes CASSARFDNQPQHF.

This clone was observed a single time. J is TRBJ2-7 and V is TRBV6-5; D remains ambiguous. V lost 0 bases and J 6 bases, leaving 9 bases between the germline ends. The V gene's germline CDR1 is MNHEY and CDR2 SVGAGI. The CDR3 totals 13 residues. The CDR3 is CASSYSGRLEQYF. CDR3 in DNA: TGTGCCAGCAGTTACTCCGGTCGGCTCGAGCAGTACTTC.

V is TRBV2 and J is TRBJ2-7; D remains unclear. CDR1 is SNHLY, CDR2 FYNNEI, per germline. V gave up 2 bases and J gave up 0 bases, with 11 bases separating them. The CDR3 runs to 15 residues. This CDR3 is CASSETGQSSYEQYF. Written as DNA, the CDR3 is TGTGCCAGCAGTGAAACGGGCCAGAGCTCCTACGAGCAGTACTTC.

This rearrangement joins TRBV19 to TRBJ2-3, with D perhaps TRBD2 (6 bases). Germline V CDR1 and CDR2: LNHDA, SQIVND (reference sequence). Trimming took off 6 bases at V and 2 bases at J, with 9 bases between the two ends. This CDR3 has 13 amino acids. The DNA of the CDR3 is TGTGCCAGTAGGGCGGGACTCACAGATACGCAGTATTTT. Amino acid sequence: CASRAGLTDTQYF. The variable domain in full, completed from reference TRBV19 and TRBJ2-3, reads DGGITQSPKYLFRKEGQNVTLSCEQNLNHDAMYWYRQDPGQGLRLIYYSQIVNDFQKGDIAEGYSVSREKKESFPLTVTSAQKNPTAFYLCASRAGLTDTQYFGPGTRLTVL.

This clone was seen ten or more times. The rearrangement links TRBV4-2 to TRBJ2-2; D is unclear. The V gene's germline CDR1 is LGHNA and CDR2 YNFKEQ. The CDR3 contains 16 residues. The V gene lost 2 bases and the J gene lost 1 base, with 11 bases spanning the gap. This chain's CDR3 is CASSQFGVENTGELFF. CDR3 nucleotides: TGTGCCAGCAGCCAATTTGGAGTAGAGAACACCGGGGAGCTGTTTTTT.

This rearrangement joins TRBV2 to TRBJ2-2; the match to TRBD2 covers 8 bases. CDR1 is SNHLY and CDR2 is FYNNEI in the germline V gene. Trimming cost V 0 bases and J 4 bases; bases outside gene matches: 4. CDR3 length: 16 residues. The CDR3 here is CASSEAPAGVTGELFF. CDR3 DNA sequence: TGTGCCAGCAGTGAAGCTCCAGCGGGAGTCACCGGGGAGCTGTTTTTT.

This clone has more than one count but fewer than ten. The V and J genes are TRBV11-2 and TRBJ2-3; 8 positions match TRBD2. CDR1 and CDR2 from the germline V gene are SGHAT and FQNNGV. CDR3 size: 17 residues. J lost 6 bases, V lost 3 bases, and 14 bases had no gene match. The CDR3 sequence: CASSLRGAGGGVDTQYF. CDR3 nucleotides: TGTGCCAGCAGCTTGCGGGGGGCGGGAGGAGGGGTGGATACGCAGTATTTT.

The CDR3 sequence: CASSPDRDDKAFF. As DNA, the CDR3 is TGTGCCAGCAGTCCGGACAGGGACGATAAAGCTTTCTTT. The V and J genes are TRBV6-1 and TRBJ1-1; TRBD1 matches at 8 bases. Looked up from germline, CDR1 is MNHNS and CDR2 is SASEGT. The CDR3 length is 13 residues. V gave up 5 bases and J gave up 9 bases; unmatched junction bases: 8.

The chain carries TRBV1 and TRBJ1-2. TRBV1 represents a pseudogene. The CDR3 length is 16 residues. CDR3 DNA sequence: TGCACCAGCAGCACTACCGTTGTGCGAAAGACCTATGGCTACACCTTC. This translates into CTSSTTVVRKTYGYTF.